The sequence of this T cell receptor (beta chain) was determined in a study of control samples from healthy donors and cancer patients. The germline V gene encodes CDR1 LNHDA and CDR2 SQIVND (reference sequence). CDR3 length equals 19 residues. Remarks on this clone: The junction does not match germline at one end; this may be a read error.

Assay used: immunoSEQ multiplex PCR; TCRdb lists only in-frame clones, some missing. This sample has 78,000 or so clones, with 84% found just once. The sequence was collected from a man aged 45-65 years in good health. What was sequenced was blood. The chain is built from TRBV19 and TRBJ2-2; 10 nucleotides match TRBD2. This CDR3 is CASSISGQISGRRTGGLFF. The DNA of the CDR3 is TGTGCCAGTAGTATTTCTGGACAGATTAGCGGGAGGAGGACCGGGGGGCTGTTTTTT. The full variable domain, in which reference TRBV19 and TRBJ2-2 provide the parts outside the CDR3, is DGGITQSPKYLFRKEGQNVTLSCEQNLNHDAMYWYRQDPGQGLRLIYYSQIVNDFQKGDIAEGYSVSREKKESFPLTVTSAQKNPTAFYLCASSISGQISGRRTGGLFFGEGSRLTVL.